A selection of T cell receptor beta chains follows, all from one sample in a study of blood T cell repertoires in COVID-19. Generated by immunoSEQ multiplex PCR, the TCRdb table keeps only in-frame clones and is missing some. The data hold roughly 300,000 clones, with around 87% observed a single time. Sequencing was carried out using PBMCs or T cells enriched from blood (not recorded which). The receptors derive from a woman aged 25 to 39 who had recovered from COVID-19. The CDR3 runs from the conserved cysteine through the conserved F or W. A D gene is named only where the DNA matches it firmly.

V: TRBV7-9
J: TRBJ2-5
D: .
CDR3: CASSKRQKIAPGYQETQYF

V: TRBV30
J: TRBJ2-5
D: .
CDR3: CAWSSGGWQETQYF

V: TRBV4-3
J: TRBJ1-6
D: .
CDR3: CASSQDRGTGSPLHF

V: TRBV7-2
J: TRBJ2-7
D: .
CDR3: CASSFVSGEQYF

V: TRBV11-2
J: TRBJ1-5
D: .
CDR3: CASIQGTSNQPQHF

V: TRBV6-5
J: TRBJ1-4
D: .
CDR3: CASTGTRGGEKLFF

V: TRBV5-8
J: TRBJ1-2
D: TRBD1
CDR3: CASSSGPGGAYGYTF

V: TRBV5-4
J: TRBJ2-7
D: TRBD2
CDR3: CASSPGLAAPSYEQYF

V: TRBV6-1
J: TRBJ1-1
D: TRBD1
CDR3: CASSETGGLVTEAFF

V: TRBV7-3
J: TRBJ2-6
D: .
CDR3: CASSLGGGGANVLTF

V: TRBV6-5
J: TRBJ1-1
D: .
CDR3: CASKPGQGVNTEAFF

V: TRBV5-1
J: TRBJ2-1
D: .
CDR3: CASSSYRGSNEQFF

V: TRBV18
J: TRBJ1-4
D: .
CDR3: CASSPGAANEKLFF

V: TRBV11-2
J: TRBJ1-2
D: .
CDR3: CASSLGPGMSNYGYTF

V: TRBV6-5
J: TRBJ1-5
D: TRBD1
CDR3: CASTGDRDGSQPQHF

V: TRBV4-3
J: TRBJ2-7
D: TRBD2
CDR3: CASSQELASGRGYEQYF

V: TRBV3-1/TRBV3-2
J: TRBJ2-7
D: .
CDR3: CASSQLNYEQYF

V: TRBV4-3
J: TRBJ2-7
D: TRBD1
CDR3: CASSQRTGSYEQYF

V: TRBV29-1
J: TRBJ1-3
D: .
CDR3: CSVEEWGEGNTIYF

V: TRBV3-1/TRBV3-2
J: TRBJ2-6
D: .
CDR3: CASSQDYSSRTNVLTF

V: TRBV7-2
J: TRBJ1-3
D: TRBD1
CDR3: CASSSRTQGFGGNTIYF

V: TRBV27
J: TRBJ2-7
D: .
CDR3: CASTTTYEQYF

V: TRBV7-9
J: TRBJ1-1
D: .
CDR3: CASTQAGGTEAFF

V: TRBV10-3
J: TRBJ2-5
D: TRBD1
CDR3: CATSGTGGVETQYF

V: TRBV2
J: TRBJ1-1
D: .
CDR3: CASRRDGGTEAFF

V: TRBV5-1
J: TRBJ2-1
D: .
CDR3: CASKGGNEQFF

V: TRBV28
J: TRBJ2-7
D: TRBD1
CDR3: CASSQDRGRGDEQYF

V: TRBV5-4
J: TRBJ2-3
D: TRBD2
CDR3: CASSLVQGGTDTQYF

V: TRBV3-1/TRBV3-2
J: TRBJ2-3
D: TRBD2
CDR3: CASSQLAGFEDTQYF

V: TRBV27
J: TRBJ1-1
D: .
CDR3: CASSLRTVSLMNTEAFF

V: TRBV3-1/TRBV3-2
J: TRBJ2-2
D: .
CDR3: CASSQKKGTCATGELFF

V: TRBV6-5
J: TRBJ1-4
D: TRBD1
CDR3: CASSLTGVDEKLFF

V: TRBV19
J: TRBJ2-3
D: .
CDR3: CASSDRGTTDTQYF

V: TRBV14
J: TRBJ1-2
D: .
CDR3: CASSQGANYGYTF

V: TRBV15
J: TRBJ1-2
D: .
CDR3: CATSRDAVYGYTF

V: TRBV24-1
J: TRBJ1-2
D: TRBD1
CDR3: CATRGTGQADYGYTF

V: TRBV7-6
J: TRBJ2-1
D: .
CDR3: CASSSPRVGYNEQFF

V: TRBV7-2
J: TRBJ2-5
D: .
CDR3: CASSPLRGKPETQYF

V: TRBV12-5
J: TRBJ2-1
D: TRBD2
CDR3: CASGWGGWYEQFF

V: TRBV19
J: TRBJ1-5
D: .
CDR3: CASSISGGQPQHF

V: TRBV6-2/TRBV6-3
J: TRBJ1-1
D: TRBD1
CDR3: CASSYRTGPLNTEAFF

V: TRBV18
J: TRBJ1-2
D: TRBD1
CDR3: CASSPRQGANNYGYTF

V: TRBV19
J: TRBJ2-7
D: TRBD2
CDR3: CASSIAAGGSFAYEQYF

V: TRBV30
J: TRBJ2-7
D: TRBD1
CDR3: CAWSKWTGLPYEQYF

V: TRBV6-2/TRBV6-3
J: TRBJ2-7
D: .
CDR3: CASSRLAYEQYF